The count of the clone carrying this T cell receptor (beta chain) is one. This sample is drawn from a study of blood T cell repertoires in COVID-19. Study context: Acute-phase and convalescent COVID-19 samples originated in the United States, Italy and Spain. Sources were T cells, B-cell-depleted T cells, or PBMCs; the material itself was cDNA or gDNA.

This CDR3 spans 19 amino acids. Germline lookup yields CDR1 SEHNR and CDR2 FQNEAQ (reference sequence). Trimming took 2 bases from V and 5 from J; bases not matched to a gene: 11. Authors' analysis steps: Estimates of nucleated cell counts were drawn from the amplification of reference gene primers. Libraries were prepared by immunoSEQ multiplex PCR; TCRdb keeps only in-frame clonotypes and omits some of them. The DNA was the basis for D and trimming; V, J and clone size are from that table. Of about 60,000 clones in the sample, about 88% were seen once. The sequence came from a human donor in a cohort sampled during active COVID-19. The chain carries TRBV7-9 and TRBJ2-5, with 16 bases aligning to TRBD2. The specimen sequenced was peripheral blood. This CDR3 reads CASSLRAGLAGGVVETQYF. CDR3 DNA: TGTGCCAGCAGCTTACGCGCGGGACTAGCGGGGGGGGTTGTCGAGACCCAGTACTTC.